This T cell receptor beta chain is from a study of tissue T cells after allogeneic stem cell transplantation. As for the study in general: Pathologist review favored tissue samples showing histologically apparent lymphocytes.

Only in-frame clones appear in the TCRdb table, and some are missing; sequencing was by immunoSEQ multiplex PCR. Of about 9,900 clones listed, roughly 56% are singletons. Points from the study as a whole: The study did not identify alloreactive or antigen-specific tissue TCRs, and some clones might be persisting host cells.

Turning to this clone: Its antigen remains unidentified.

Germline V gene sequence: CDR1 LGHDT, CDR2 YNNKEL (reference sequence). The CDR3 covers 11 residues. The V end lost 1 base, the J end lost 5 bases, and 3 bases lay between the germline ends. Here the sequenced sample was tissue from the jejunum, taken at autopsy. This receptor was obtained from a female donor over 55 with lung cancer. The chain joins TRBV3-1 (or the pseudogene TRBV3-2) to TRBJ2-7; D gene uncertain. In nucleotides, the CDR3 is TGTGCCAGCAGCCAAGTTCACGAGCAGTACTTC. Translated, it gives CASSQVHEQYF.